The 14 T cell receptor beta chains given below trace back to one sample, sequenced in a study of control samples from healthy donors and cancer patients (dated by TCRdb to about 2020). To prepare the library, the immunoSEQ multiplex PCR assay was applied. Held by TCRdb, this immuneACCESS table contains in-frame sequences only and omits some clones. Under half of the omission traces to an unresolved V gene where checked; the cause of the rest is unknown. This sample comprises 160,000 or so clones, roughly 95% of them detected only once. The ten largest clones take up just over 1% of the sample. The specimen was blood. These TCRs come from a woman aged 25 to 39 in good health.

The V and J genes are TRBV6-5 and TRBJ1-5; 7 positions agree with TRBD1. The CDR3 runs 15 residues. Unmatched junction bases numbered 6, after V lost 5 bases and J lost 2 bases. CDR1 is MNHEY, CDR2 SVGAGI, per germline. The CDR3 nucleotides read TGTGCCAGCAGTCAGGGGGTGAACGGCAATCAGCCCCAGCATTTT. Protein product: CASSQGVNGNQPQHF.

A few counts support this clone. This chain uses TRBV28 with TRBJ1-2; D possibly corresponds to TRBD1 (5 bases). CDR1 and CDR2 (germline): MDHEN, SYDVKM. The CDR3 length is 12 residues. V lost 2 bases to trimming and J lost 7 bases, with 8 bases between them. The CDR3 here is CASSLVGAGYTF. The CDR3, as DNA: TGTGCCAGCAGTTTAGTAGGGGCTGGCTACACCTTC.

The chain joins TRBV27 to TRBJ1-2, with D uncertain. Germline CDR1 and CDR2: MNHEY and SMNVEV (reference sequence). The CDR3 length is 15 residues. Trimming cost V 6 bases and J 3 bases, with 17 bases left between them. Written as DNA, the CDR3 is TGTGCCAGCAGGGACCAGGCGAGCAACTACTATGGCTACACCTTC. This gives the protein CASRDQASNYYGYTF.

V gene TRBV28 combines with J gene TRBJ2-3, with TRBD2 matching over 7 bases. Unmatched junction bases numbered 11, after V lost 10 bases and J lost 10 bases. Looked up from germline, CDR1 is MDHEN and CDR2 is SYDVKM. The CDR3 contains 12 residues. CDR3 sequence reads: CAIGNGLEAQYF. CDR3 in DNA: TGTGCCATCGGAAATGGACTAGAAGCGCAGTATTTT.

The rearrangement joins TRBV7-9 to TRBJ1-2; 8 bases line up with TRBD1. This CDR3 is 15 amino acids long. CDR1 is SEHNR, CDR2 FQNEAQ, per germline (reference sequence). With 0 bases clipped from V and 4 bases from J, the junction kept 4 bases outside the gene matches. CDR3 loop: CASSLAGGQGYGYTF. In DNA form, the CDR3 reads TGTGCCAGCAGCTTAGCAGGCGGACAGGGCTATGGCTACACCTTC.

V and J are TRBV10-2 and TRBJ2-5; TRBD1 or TRBD2 may be the D gene (5 bases each). From germline, CDR1 is WSHSY and CDR2 SAAADI. Deletions cut 6 bases from V and 2 bases from J, with 13 bases between. This CDR3 has 14 amino acids. This CDR3 reads CASRDNQRQETQYF. CDR3 sequence (DNA): TGCGCCAGCAGGGACAACCAGCGGCAAGAGACCCAGTACTTC.

This chain joins TRBV2 and TRBJ1-2; D is unclear. With 0 bases removed from V and 2 bases from J, the gap between germline ends came to 10 bases. The CDR3 has 15 residues. CDR1 and CDR2 (germline): SNHLY, FYNNEI. The CDR3 sequence is CASSEAMGLNYGYTF. The CDR3 DNA follows: TGTGCCAGCAGTGAAGCGATGGGTCTCAACTATGGCTACACCTTC.

J is TRBJ2-1 and V is TRBV27; D remains ambiguous. Germline V gives CDR1 MNHEY, CDR2 SMNVEV (reference sequence). The V end was cut by 2 bases, the J end by 3 bases, with 11 bases between. The CDR3 runs 15 residues. The DNA for the CDR3 is TGTGCCAGCAGTTTAGCCTCCCCAGGCTACAATGAGCAGTTCTTC. Its translation is CASSLASPGYNEQFF.

The gene calls are TRBV5-6 and TRBJ2-3, with a tentative D call TRBD2 (6 bases). Germline CDR1 SGHDT, CDR2 YYEEEE. The CDR3 is 16 residues long. Trimming pared 4 bases from V and 2 bases from J, leaving 17 bases between. CDR3 region: CASSINRLVPTDTQYF. The DNA of the CDR3 is TGTGCCAGCAGCATTAACCGACTAGTCCCCACAGATACGCAGTATTTT. The whole variable domain, filled in from reference TRBV5-6 and TRBJ2-3, reads DAGVTQSPTHLIKTRGQQVTLRCSPKSGHDTVSWYQQALGQGPQFIFQYYEEEERQRGNFPDRFSGHQFPNYSSELNVNALLLGDSALYLCASSINRLVPTDTQYFGPGTRLTVL.

This clone was detected only a few times. The J gene is TRBJ2-2, the V gene TRBV5-1; 13 bases are a match to TRBD2. The CDR3 has 17 residues. From germline, CDR1 is SGHRS and CDR2 YFSETQ. V lost 4 bases to trimming and J lost 4 bases; unmatched junction nucleotides: 7. The CDR3, as DNA: TGCGCCAGCAGCGAACTAGCGGGAGGGCCGGGCACCGGGGAGCTGTTTTTT. It specifies CASSELAGGPGTGELFF.

CDR3: CASSSPSAQGSTDTQYF. The CDR3 bases are TGTGCCAGCAGTTCCCCCTCTGCGCAGGGAAGCACAGATACGCAGTATTTT. V usage is TRBV28 and J usage is TRBJ2-3, with D possibly being TRBD1 (5 bases). In germline, CDR1 is MDHEN, CDR2 SYDVKM. Trimming took 4 bases from V and 0 from J, leaving 17 bases between them. CDR3 length equals 17 residues.

The CDR3 bases are TGTGCCAGTAGTATCGCTACAGGGGTTCACAATCAGCCCCAGCATTTT. This codes for CASSIATGVHNQPQHF. This sequence joins TRBV19 and TRBJ1-5; 7 bases line up with TRBD1. CDR1 and CDR2 (germline): LNHDA, SQIVND (reference sequence). Unmatched junction bases numbered 8, after V lost 3 bases and J lost 3 bases. This CDR3 has 16 amino acids. Based on the CDR3 plus reference TRBV19 and TRBJ1-5, the full variable domain is DGGITQSPKYLFRKEGQNVTLSCEQNLNHDAMYWYRQDPGQGLRLIYYSQIVNDFQKGDIAEGYSVSREKKESFPLTVTSAQKNPTAFYLCASSIATGVHNQPQHFGDGTRLSIL.

The chain recombines TRBV6-5 with TRBJ1-2; TRBD1 matches 8 bases. V lost 8 bases and J lost 8; bases outside the gene matches: 7. This CDR3 is 12 amino acids long. Germline assignment: CDR1 MNHEY and CDR2 SVGAGI. CDR3 residues: CASGRTGRGYTF. The DNA for the CDR3 is TGTGCCAGCGGAAGGACAGGGAGAGGCTACACCTTC.

CDR3 nucleotides: TGTGCCAGCAAACAGGAGGAGAACACTGAAGCTTTCTTT. The encoded protein is CASKQEENTEAFF. The gene calls are TRBV27 and TRBJ1-1, with D tentatively TRBD1 (5 bases). Trimming took 7 bases from V and 1 from J, leaving 10 bases between them. This CDR3 region has 13 residues. Germline CDR1 is MNHEY and CDR2 is SMNVEV (reference sequence).